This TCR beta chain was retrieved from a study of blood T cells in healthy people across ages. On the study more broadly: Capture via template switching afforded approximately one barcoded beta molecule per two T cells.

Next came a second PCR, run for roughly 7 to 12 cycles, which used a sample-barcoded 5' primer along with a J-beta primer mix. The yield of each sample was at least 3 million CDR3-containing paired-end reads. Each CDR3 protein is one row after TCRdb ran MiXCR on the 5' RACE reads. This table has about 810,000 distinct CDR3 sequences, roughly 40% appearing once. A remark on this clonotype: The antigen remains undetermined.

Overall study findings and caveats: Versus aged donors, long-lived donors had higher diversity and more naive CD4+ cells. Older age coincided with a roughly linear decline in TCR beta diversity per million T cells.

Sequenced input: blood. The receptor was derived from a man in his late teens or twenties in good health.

The CDR3 sequence is CASSDRQEMRTEAFF. The CDR3 DNA reads TGTGCCAGCAGCGACCGTCAGGAAATGAGGACTGAAGCTTTCTTT. This chain connects TRBV5-6 to TRBJ1-1; D call uncertain. With 4 bases removed from V and 5 bases from J, the gap between germline ends came to 18 bases. CDR3 length equals 15 residues. Germline V gives CDR1 SGHDT, CDR2 YYEEEE.